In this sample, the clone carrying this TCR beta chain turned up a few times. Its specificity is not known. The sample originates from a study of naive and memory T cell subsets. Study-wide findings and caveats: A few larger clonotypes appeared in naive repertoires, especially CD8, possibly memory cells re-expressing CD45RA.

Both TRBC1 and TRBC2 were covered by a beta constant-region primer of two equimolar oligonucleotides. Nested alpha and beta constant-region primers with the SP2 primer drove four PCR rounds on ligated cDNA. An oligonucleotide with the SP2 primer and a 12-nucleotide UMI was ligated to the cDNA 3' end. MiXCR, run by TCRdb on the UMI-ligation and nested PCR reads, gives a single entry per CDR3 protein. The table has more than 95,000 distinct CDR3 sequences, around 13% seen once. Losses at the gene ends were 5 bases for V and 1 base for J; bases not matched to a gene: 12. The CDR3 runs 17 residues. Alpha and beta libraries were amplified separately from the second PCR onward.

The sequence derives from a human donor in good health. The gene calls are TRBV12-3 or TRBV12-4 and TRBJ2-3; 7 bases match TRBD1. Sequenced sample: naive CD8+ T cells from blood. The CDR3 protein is CASSTTSGTEGTDTQYF. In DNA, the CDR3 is TGTGCCAGCAGTACGACCTCCGGGACAGAGGGCACAGATACGCAGTATTTT.